This paragraph covers one T cell receptor beta chain sequence. Its antigen is still unknown. One junction end does not reproduce the germline sequence, and a read error may be involved. The entry originates in a study of radiotherapy plus CTLA-4 blockade in lung cancer listed by TCRdb under 2018. For the study in its entirety: Objective responses occurred in 18% of enrolled patients, and around 29% achieved disease control. What the work shows at the level of the full study, not this receptor alone: After treatment with radiotherapy and ipilimumab, TCR clones that originated in tumors expanded in peripheral blood. Increased serum interferon-beta after radiation, together with early dynamic changes in blood T cell clones, were reported to be the strongest predictors of response.

Focal radiation therapy combined with CTLA-4 blockade (ipilimumab) was tested in patients with chemo-refractory metastatic non-small-cell lung cancer. CDR3 length: 15 amino acids, cysteine to phenylalanine. Of all the DNA, just the CDR3 is kept, 45 bases in frame from base 1. CDR1 SSHAT and CDR2 FNYEAQ are derived from the germline V gene (reference sequence). The library came from the immunoSEQ multiplex PCR assay. Here the immuneACCESS table is served through TCRdb, limited to in-frame sequences with V and J called. Missing clones are a known gap in these copies; in checked studies unresolved V genes cover under half, and the rest lacks a known reason. The sample data list 81,000 or so clones, and roughly 80% of these were observed just once. Of the sample, 0.79% is held by the ten largest clones.

The chain employs TRBV7-7 and TRBJ2-2; TRBD2 is perhaps the D gene, given 6 matching bases. The sequence derives from a human donor with non-small cell lung cancer who had stable disease on radiotherapy plus ipilimumab. The source was peripheral blood, collected from a patient treated with radiotherapy plus ipilimumab. The DNA reads TGTGCTAGCAGCTTAGCGTCGAGCGGGACCGGGGAGCTGTTTTTT. It specifies CASSLASSGTGELFF.